Below, 3 T cell receptor beta chains from the same sample are listed, as sequenced in a study of OX40 agonist ivuxolimab in advanced cancers. The library was built by means of the immunoSEQ multiplex PCR assay. As stored in TCRdb, this immuneACCESS dataset retains in-frame rearrangements with V and J assigned. A fraction of the clones does not appear; measured against another copy, unresolved V genes explain less than half of the discrepancy, and the remainder lacks a known reason. Within this sample are 25,000 to 35,000 clones, with 80% to 85% of them counted one time only. The ten biggest clones cover less than 25% of the sample. Material: CD4+ or CD8+ T cells sorted from blood, obtained in a trial of the OX40 agonist ivuxolimab. These receptors were collected from an adult with an advanced solid tumor such as melanoma, head and neck, liver or kidney cancer.

This chain uses TRBV5-4 with TRBJ2-1; TRBD1 or TRBD2 may be the D gene (5 bases each). CDR1 is SGHNT and CDR2 is YYREEE in the germline V gene (reference sequence). V was trimmed by 3 bases and J by 4 bases, leaving 17 bases between them. The CDR3 is 16 residues long. CDR3 coding DNA: TGTGCCAGCAGCTCCAGGACACGGGGTCAATACAATGAGCAGTTCTTC. Translation gives CASSSRTRGQYNEQFF.

The count of this clone is one. This chain uses TRBV7-9 with TRBJ1-2; no firm D call. CDR3 length equals 12 residues. The V and J ends lost 5 bases and 5 bases respectively, with 9 bases between them. Per the germline V gene, CDR1 is SEHNR and CDR2 is FQNEAQ (reference sequence). CDR3 in DNA: TGTGCCAGCAGCATGCTTGGATATGGCTACACCTTC. It encodes CASSMLGYGYTF.

This chain joins TRBV7-9 and TRBJ1-5; D might be TRBD1 (6 bases). The germline CDR1 and CDR2 sequences are SEHNR and FQNEAQ (reference sequence). Between the trimmed V and J ends, which lost 1 base and 4 bases, there was a span of 17 bases. This CDR3 contains 17 residues. The CDR3 DNA sequence: TGTGCCAGCAGCTTAGTGCAAGGGGGTACTCCAAATCAGCCCCAGCATTTT. It yields the protein CASSLVQGGTPNQPQHF.